This TCR beta chain was captured in a study of regulatory T cells in long-lasting Graves disease. Study results and limitations: A greater number of public clonotypes (2,741) was shared by persistent patients than by new patients (about 960).

The CDR3 is 12 amino acids. Unmatched junction bases numbered 3, after V lost 3 bases and J lost 5 bases. The V gene's germline CDR1 is DFQATT and CDR2 SNEGSKA (reference sequence). The time point was: newly diagnosed GD, antithyroid drugs for less than 3 months. TCR sequences were obtained from RNA taken from PBMCs. CDR3-region Arm-PCR and iRepertoire HTBI primers produced the TCR beta libraries. TCRdb analysed the multiplex PCR reads with MiXCR anew, one entry per CDR3 protein. The sample contains a few hundred thousand distinct CDR3 sequences, 13% of which appear only once. In this sample, this clonotype turned up many times. Antigen: not known. These same records also appear under a second study, on T cells in Graves' hyperthyroidism and ophthalmopathy.

The genes are TRBV20-1 and TRBJ2-7; 8 bases match TRBD2. The material was peripheral blood mononuclear cells (PBMCs), obtained at new diagnosis, from a patient treated with antithyroid drugs. This clonotype was sampled from a man aged 30 to 45 with Graves disease. In DNA, the CDR3 is TGCAGTGCTAGCCCAGCGGGAGACGAGCAGTACTTC. Encoded protein: CSASPAGDEQYF.